One T cell receptor beta chain is described in this entry. The CDR3 covers 16 residues. With 0 bases clipped from V and 5 bases from J, the junction kept 7 bases outside the gene matches. From germline, CDR1 is SGHDT and CDR2 YYEEEE. Regarding time point: newly diagnosed GD, antithyroid drugs for less than 3 months. After RNA was extracted from PBMCs, the TCR library was made from it. The source of the sample is a study of regulatory T cells in long-lasting Graves disease. Sequencing libraries for TCR beta were prepared with iRepertoire HTBI primers and Arm-PCR of CDR3 regions. TCRdb reanalysed the multiplex PCR reads using MiXCR and keeps one entry per CDR3 protein. Of roughly 520,000 distinct CDR3 sequences in the sample, around 13% were seen once. These sequences were also reported in another study, on T cells in Graves' hyperthyroidism and ophthalmopathy. That paper adds: Primed by the HTBI set, a first-round RT-PCR was run on the TCR CDR3. Ophthalmopathy was distinguished from stable hyperthyroidism by 13 V-J signatures.

The TCR comes from a woman in her 30s with Graves disease. This sequence joins TRBV5-6 and TRBJ2-1, with 8 bases aligning to TRBD1. Here the sequenced sample was peripheral blood mononuclear cells (PBMCs), taken at new diagnosis, from a patient treated with antithyroid drugs. CDR3 amino acids: CASSLGTGKRNNEQFF. The CDR3 coding sequence is TGTGCCAGCAGCTTGGGGACAGGGAAGAGAAACAATGAGCAGTTCTTC. Variable domain in full (rest from reference TRBV5-6 and TRBJ2-1): DAGVTQSPTHLIKTRGQQVTLRCSPKSGHDTVSWYQQALGQGPQFIFQYYEEEERQRGNFPDRFSGHQFPNYSSELNVNALLLGDSALYLCASSLGTGKRNNEQFFGPGTRLTVL.